The sequence of this T cell receptor beta chain was determined in a study of cytomegalovirus exposure and HLA in healthy donors. The study's findings and limits: Per a prior analysis, the majority of TCR beta V segments were productive roughly 90% or roughly 30% of the time. An ancestry cluster, one associated with Asian ancestry, reportedly showed fewer N-insertions than the roughly 670-donor mean in a later analysis.

The PCR contained 60 Vbeta and 13 Jbeta primers. Sequencing was performed with immunoSEQ multiplex PCR; in TCRdb, only in-frame clones are kept and a portion is missing. The data hold roughly 110,000 clones, with about three quarters observed a single time. Regarding this clone: The target antigen is unknown.

V lost 2 bases to trimming and J lost 0 bases, with 9 bases between them. Germline V gene lookup returns CDR1 SGHRS and CDR2 YFSETQ. This CDR3 region has 15 residues. The TCR comes from a female donor in good health and CMV-seronegative. The chain carries TRBV5-1 and TRBJ2-1, with D maybe TRBD1 (6 bases). The source material was PBMCs. The CDR3 nucleotides are TGCGCCAGCAGCTTCCGGGACAACTCCTACAATGAGCAGTTCTTC. It is translated as CASSFRDNSYNEQFF.